This entry is about one TCR beta chain. The data stem from a study of blood T cell repertoires in COVID-19. Whole-study context: Donors in the United States, Italy and Spain gave samples during acute or convalescent COVID-19.

The CDR3 is 13 amino acids. Trimming took off 2 bases at V and 2 bases at J, with 6 bases between the two ends. How the authors handled the data: For nucleated cells, counts were estimated from reference gene primer amplification. TCRdb keeps only in-frame clones here, not all; method: immunoSEQ multiplex PCR. D and trimming were read from the DNA, whereas the V and J calls and clone size are those reported in that table. The sample records about 68,000 clones, 84% being singletons. The TCR was taken from a middle-aged man with active COVID-19. The rearrangement uses TRBV12-3 or TRBV12-4 and TRBJ1-2, with D perhaps TRBD1 (6 bases). Sample: peripheral blood. This chain's CDR3 is CASSLQGNYGYTF. CDR3 in DNA: TGTGCCAGCAGTTTACAGGGGAACTATGGCTACACCTTC.